This T cell receptor (beta chain) was profiled in a study of cytomegalovirus exposure and HLA in healthy donors. The PCR was carried out with 60 Vbeta primers and 13 Jbeta primers. The assay was immunoSEQ multiplex PCR, and TCRdb's table has in-frame clones only and misses some. The sample lists about 270,000 clones; around two thirds were seen once. Study results and caveats: The study labeled more than 150 TCR beta chains cytomegalovirus-associated. It is likely that the observed cluster of highly shared sequence variants was a sequencing artifact. Later analysis showed most CMV-associated TCR beta chains appearing HLA-restricted.

About this clone: Its antigen is not identified.

What was sequenced was PBMCs. This receptor was identified in a female donor in good health and CMV-seronegative.

The CDR3 loop reads CASSAGRDRIYEQYF. The CDR3 coding sequence is TGTGCCAGCAGCGCCGGACGGGACAGAATCTACGAGCAGTACTTC. The chain links TRBV9 to TRBJ2-5; 7 bases match TRBD1. The closer fit of TRBJ2-7 to the DNA end suggests the J call may be wrong. The germline V gene has CDR1 SGDLS and CDR2 YYNGEE. The CDR3 contains 15 residues.